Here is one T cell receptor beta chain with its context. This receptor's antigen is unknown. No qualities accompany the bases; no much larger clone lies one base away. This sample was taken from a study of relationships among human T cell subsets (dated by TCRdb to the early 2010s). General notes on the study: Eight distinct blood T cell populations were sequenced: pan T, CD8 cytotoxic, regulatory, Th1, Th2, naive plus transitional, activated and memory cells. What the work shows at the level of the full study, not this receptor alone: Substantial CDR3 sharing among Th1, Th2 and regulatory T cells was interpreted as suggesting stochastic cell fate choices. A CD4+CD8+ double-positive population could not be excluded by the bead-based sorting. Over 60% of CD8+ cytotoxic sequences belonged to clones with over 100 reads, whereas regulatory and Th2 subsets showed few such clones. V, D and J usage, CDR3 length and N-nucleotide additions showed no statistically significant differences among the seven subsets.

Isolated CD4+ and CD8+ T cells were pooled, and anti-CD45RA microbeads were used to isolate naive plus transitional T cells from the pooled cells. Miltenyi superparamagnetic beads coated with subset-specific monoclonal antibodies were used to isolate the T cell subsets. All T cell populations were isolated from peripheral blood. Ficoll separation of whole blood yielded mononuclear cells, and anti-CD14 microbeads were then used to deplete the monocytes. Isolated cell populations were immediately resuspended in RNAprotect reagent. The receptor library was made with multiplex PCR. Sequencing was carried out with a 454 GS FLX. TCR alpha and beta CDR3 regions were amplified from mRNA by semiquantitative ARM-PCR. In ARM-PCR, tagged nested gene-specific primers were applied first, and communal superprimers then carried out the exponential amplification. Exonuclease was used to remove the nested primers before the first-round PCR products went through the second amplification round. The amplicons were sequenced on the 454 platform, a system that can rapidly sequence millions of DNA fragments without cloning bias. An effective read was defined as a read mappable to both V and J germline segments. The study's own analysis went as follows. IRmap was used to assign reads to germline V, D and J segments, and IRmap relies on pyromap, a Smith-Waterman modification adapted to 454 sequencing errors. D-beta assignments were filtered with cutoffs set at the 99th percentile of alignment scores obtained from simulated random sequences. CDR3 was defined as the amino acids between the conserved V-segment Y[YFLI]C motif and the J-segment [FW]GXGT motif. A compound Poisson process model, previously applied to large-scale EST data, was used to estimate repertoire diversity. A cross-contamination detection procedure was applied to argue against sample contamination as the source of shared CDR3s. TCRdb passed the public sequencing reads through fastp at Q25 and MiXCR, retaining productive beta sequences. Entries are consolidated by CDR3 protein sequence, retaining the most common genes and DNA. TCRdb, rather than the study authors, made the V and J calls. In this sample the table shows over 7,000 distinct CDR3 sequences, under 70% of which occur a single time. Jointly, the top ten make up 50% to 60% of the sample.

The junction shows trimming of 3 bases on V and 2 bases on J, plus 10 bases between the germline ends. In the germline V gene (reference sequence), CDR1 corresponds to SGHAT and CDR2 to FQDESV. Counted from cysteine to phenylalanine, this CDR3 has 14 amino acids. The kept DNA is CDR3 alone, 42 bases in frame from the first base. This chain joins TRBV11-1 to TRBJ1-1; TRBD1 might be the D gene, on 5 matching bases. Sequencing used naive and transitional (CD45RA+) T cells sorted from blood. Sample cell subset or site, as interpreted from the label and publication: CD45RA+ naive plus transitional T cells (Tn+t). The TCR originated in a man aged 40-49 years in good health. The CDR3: CASSFYRLNTEAFF. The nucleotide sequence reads TGTGCCAGCAGCTTTTACAGGTTAAACACTGAAGCTTTCTTT.